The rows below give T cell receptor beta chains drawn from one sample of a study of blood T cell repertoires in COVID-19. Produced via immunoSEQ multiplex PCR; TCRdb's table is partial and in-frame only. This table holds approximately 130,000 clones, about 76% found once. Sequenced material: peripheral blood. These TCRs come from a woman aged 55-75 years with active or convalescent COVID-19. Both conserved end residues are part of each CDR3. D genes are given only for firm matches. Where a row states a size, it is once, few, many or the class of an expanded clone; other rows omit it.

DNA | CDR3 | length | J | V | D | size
TGTGCCTGGAGTTCCCGGGGGGGAAAACTGTTTTTT | CAWSSRGGKLFF | 12 | TRBJ1-4 | TRBV30 | NA | NA
TGTGCCAGCAGCCAAGGAATCAGGGTCACAGATACGCAGTATTTT | CASSQGIRVTDTQYF | 15 | TRBJ2-3 | TRBV14 | NA | once
TGTGCCAGCAGCCGATACAGTACAGGCTACACCTTC | CASSRYSTGYTF | 12 | TRBJ1-2 | TRBV3-1/TRBV3-2 | NA | NA
TGTGCCAGCAGCCAAAGGCGGGACAGGGATCCAACAGATACGCAGTATTTT | CASSQRRDRDPTDTQYF | 17 | TRBJ2-3 | TRBV3-1/TRBV3-2 | TRBD1 | NA
TGTGCCAGCAGTCGTAGCGGGGGGACAGATACGCAGTATTTT | CASSRSGGTDTQYF | 14 | TRBJ2-3 | TRBV2 | TRBD2 | NA
TGTGCCAGCAGTTTACAACCGGGACAGGGAAACTATGGCTACACCTTC | CASSLQPGQGNYGYTF | 16 | TRBJ1-2 | TRBV28 | TRBD1 | NA
TGCGCCAGCAGCCAAGAATCCGGACAGTATGAAAAACTGTTTTTT | CASSQESGQYEKLFF | 15 | TRBJ1-4 | TRBV4-3 | NA | few
TGTGCCAGCAGTATGGGCCTAATGTCTAAGCCTAGCGGGGGCTACAATGAGCAGTTCTTC | CASSMGLMSKPSGGYNEQFF | 20 | TRBJ2-1 | TRBV28 | TRBD2 | NA
TGTGCCAGCAGGTTTACGACAGGGTTGTTGGATGGCTACACCTTC | CASRFTTGLLDGYTF | 15 | TRBJ1-2 | TRBV27 | TRBD1 | NA
TGTGCCAGCAGCTTGAGCCCGCCAAGGGGCGGAGAGAACACTGAAGCTTTCTTT | CASSLSPPRGGENTEAFF | 18 | TRBJ1-1 | TRBV5-4 | NA | NA
TGTGCCAGCAGTTTATCGAGCCCCGGCAGGGGGCCCACTGAAGCTTTCTTT | CASSLSSPGRGPTEAFF | 17 | TRBJ1-1 | TRBV27 | TRBD1 | NA
TGTGCCAGCAGCTTGGGACTAGCGGGGTTTGGAGAGACCCAGTACTTC | CASSLGLAGFGETQYF | 16 | TRBJ2-5 | TRBV5-6 | TRBD2 | NA
TGTGCCAGCACCCGGGGGGGCCAGGGGTACTCCTACGAGCAGTACTTC | CASTRGGQGYSYEQYF | 16 | TRBJ2-7 | TRBV2 | TRBD2 | NA
TGTGCCAGCAGCCCTCGTGGCAGGGGAGTTGGCTACACCTTC | CASSPRGRGVGYTF | 14 | TRBJ1-2 | TRBV5-6 | NA | NA
TGTGCCAGCAGCTTTGGAGGGTGGATCTACACCTTC | CASSFGGWIYTF | 12 | TRBJ1-2 | TRBV7-2 | NA | NA
TGTGCCAGCGGGGCGTATAGCAATCAGCCCCAGCATTTT | CASGAYSNQPQHF | 13 | TRBJ1-5 | TRBV12-3/TRBV12-4 | NA | NA
TGTGCCAGCAGCTTAGTGTGGGAGGTGGGTCGGGGCGAGCAGTACTTC | CASSLVWEVGRGEQYF | 16 | TRBJ2-7 | TRBV7-2 | NA | NA
TGTGCCAGCAGTGGGACAGGGGGCACAGATACGCAGTATTTT | CASSGTGGTDTQYF | 14 | TRBJ2-3 | TRBV7-9 | TRBD1 | NA
TGTGCCATCAGTGACGACTGGGGCAGGGGCGCATGGTATGGCTACACCTTC | CAISDDWGRGAWYGYTF | 17 | TRBJ1-2 | TRBV10-3 | NA | NA
TGTGCCAGCAGTCAGGGGGGCTGGCAGGGCTACACCTTC | CASSQGGWQGYTF | 13 | TRBJ1-2 | TRBV27 | TRBD1 | NA
TGTGCCACCAGCAGGGGGGGGGTGAACACTGAAGCTTTCTTT | CATSRGGVNTEAFF | 14 | TRBJ1-1 | TRBV15 | NA | NA
TGTGCCAGCAGCGGGATACCAGGAAGCACTGAAGCTTTCTTT | CASSGIPGSTEAFF | 14 | TRBJ1-1 | TRBV9 | NA | NA
TGCGCCAGCAGCCAAGAGCCCAGCTCCTACAATGAGCAGTTCTTC | CASSQEPSSYNEQFF | 15 | TRBJ2-1 | TRBV4-1 | NA | NA
TGTGCCAGCAGTTACTCTCTCCGGGGAGGAACTGAAGCTTTCTTT | CASSYSLRGGTEAFF | 15 | TRBJ1-1 | TRBV6-5 | NA | NA
TGTGCCAGCAGTTTGTGGCATTTCCCTGGAAACACCATATATTTT | CASSLWHFPGNTIYF | 15 | TRBJ1-3 | TRBV28 | NA | NA
TGCGCCAGCGAGATAGCGGGAGTCGAAACAGATACGCAGTATTTT | CASEIAGVETDTQYF | 15 | TRBJ2-3 | TRBV5-1 | TRBD2 | NA
TGCGCCAGCAGAGCGGACAGGGTGAACACTGAAGCTTTCTTT | CASRADRVNTEAFF | 14 | TRBJ1-1 | TRBV5-1 | TRBD1 | NA
TGTGCCAGCAGTGTTAGGGGTCGGGAGACCCAGTACTTC | CASSVRGRETQYF | 13 | TRBJ2-5 | TRBV2 | NA | NA
TGTGCCAGCGGAGAGGGCCTTGATCAGCCCCAGCATTTT | CASGEGLDQPQHF | 13 | TRBJ1-5 | TRBV2 | NA | NA
TGTGCCAGCAGCTTAGGAGGGACAGCCCGGGACATTCAGTACTTC | CASSLGGTARDIQYF | 15 | TRBJ2-4 | TRBV7-9 | TRBD1 | NA
TGTGCCTGGACTGGGACTAGCGGGTTAAAGACCCAGTACTTC | CAWTGTSGLKTQYF | 14 | TRBJ2-5 | TRBV30 | TRBD2 | NA
TGCGCCAGCAGCCCCCAGCGGGGGAGCTCCTACGAGCAGTACTTC | CASSPQRGSSYEQYF | 15 | TRBJ2-7 | TRBV4-1 | TRBD2 | NA
TGTGCCAGCAGCCGGCGGGAGTTGTACTACGAGCAGTACTTC | CASSRRELYYEQYF | 14 | TRBJ2-7 | TRBV3-1/TRBV3-2 | TRBD2 | once